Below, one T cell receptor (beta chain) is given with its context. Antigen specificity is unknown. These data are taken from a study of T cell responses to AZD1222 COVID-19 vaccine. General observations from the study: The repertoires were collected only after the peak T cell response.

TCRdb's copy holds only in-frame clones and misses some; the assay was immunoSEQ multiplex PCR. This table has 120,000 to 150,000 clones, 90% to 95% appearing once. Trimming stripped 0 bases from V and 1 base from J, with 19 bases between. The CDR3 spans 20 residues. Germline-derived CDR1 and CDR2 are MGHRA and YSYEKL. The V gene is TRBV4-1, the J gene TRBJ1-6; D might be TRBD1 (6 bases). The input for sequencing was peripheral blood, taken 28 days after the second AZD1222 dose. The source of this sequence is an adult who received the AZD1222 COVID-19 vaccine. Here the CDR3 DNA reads TGCGCCAGCAGCCAAGAGATCCCGGTAGGGGGGGGGTCCTATAATTCACCCCTCCACTTT. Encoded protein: CASSQEIPVGGGSYNSPLHF.